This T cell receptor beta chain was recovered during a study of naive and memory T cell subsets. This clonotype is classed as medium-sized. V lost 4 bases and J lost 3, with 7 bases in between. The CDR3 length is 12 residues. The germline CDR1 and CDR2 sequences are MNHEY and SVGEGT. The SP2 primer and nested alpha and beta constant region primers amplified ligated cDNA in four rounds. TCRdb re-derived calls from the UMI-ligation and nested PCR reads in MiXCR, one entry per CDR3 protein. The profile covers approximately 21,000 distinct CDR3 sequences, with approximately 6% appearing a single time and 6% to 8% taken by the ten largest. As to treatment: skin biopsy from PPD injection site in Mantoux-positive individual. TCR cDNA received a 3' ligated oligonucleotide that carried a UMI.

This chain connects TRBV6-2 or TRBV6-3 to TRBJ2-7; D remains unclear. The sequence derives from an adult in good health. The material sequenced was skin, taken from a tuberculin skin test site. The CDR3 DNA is TGTGCCAGCAGTTCCGACTTCTACGAGCAGTACTTC. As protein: CASSSDFYEQYF.